This T cell receptor (beta chain) emerged from a study of blood T cell repertoires in COVID-19. Original processing notes: Using reference gene primer amplification, nucleated cell counts were estimated. Clones were read by immunoSEQ multiplex PCR, and TCRdb kept only the in-frame ones, dropping some. V and J calls and clone size are given by that table; D and trimming were obtained from the DNA. The table has approximately 120,000 clones, roughly 75% seen once; the top ten hold almost 4.5%. CDR3 size: 14 residues. V lost 3 bases and J 5 bases, leaving 16 bases between the germline ends. Germline lookup yields CDR1 SQVTM and CDR2 ANQGSEA.

The chain couples TRBV29-1 to TRBJ2-5; possibly TRBD1 for D (5 bases). The sequence was collected from a human donor in a cohort sampled during active or convalescent COVID-19. Sequenced input: peripheral blood. The CDR3 DNA reads TGCAGCGTTGAGACGACCCGTGCAGGGGAGACCCAGTACTTC. Translated: CSVETTRAGETQYF.